The rows below give T cell receptor beta chains drawn from one sample of a study of shared clonotypes between healthy human individuals. Data came from immunoSEQ multiplex PCR; TCRdb stores just in-frame clones and leaves some out. This table has roughly 2.5 million clones, about 92% appearing once. Sequencing was carried out using naive CD4+ T cells sorted from blood. Source of these receptors: a man aged 18 to 29 in good health. CDR3s leave out the opening cysteine and the closing phenylalanine or tryptophan. The D gene is left open where the match is weak.

TRBJ1-6	-	TRBV6-5	ASSYGGLLH
TRBJ2-1	TRBD2	TRBV7-6	ASSLEAGGSPYNEQF
TRBJ1-1	-	TRBV27	ASSLSYRASNTEAF
TRBJ2-7	-	TRBV11-2	ASSLDSVSYEQY
TRBJ2-5	-	TRBV7-3	ASSLTAGEGQTQY
TRBJ2-7	TRBD2	TRBV11-2	ASSTGTSGRASVNEQY
TRBJ2-7	-	TRBV10-3	AISEFSPSYEQY
TRBJ2-7	-	TRBV19	ASSIGGTESYEQY
TRBJ1-1	-	TRBV6-5	ASIQGVEAF
TRBJ1-4	TRBD1	TRBV30	AWSGDRGREKLF
TRBJ1-5	TRBD1	TRBV12-5	ASGRGDSENQPQH
TRBJ1-1	-	TRBV7-9	ASPDGGLDTEAF
TRBJ1-1	TRBD1	TRBV6-1	ASGDRRGEAF
TRBJ1-5	-	TRBV10-1	ASSESGGQPQH
TRBJ1-6	-	TRBV28	ASLTRTALALH
TRBJ1-1	TRBD1	TRBV28	ASSAPDRESTEAF
TRBJ2-7	-	TRBV6-5	ASSPRGDEQY